What follows are 22 T cell receptor beta chains derived from one specimen sequenced in a study of CD8+CD57+ T cells in acquired aplastic anemia. The TCR beta profiling, which covered VDJ combination and CDR3 sequence, was carried out using genomic DNA as the template. Each CDR3 protein is one row after TCRdb ran MiXCR on the reads. The sample includes about 180,000 distinct CDR3 sequences, under 55% of them seen just once. Material: sorted CD4+, CD8+, or CD8+CD57+ T cells (not recorded which) from PBMCs. The receptors here all came from a human donor in good health.

In this sample, this clonotype turned up many times. The chain recombines TRBV10-3 with TRBJ1-1; 10 bases fit TRBD1. CDR1 is ENHRY, CDR2 SYGVKD, per germline. V dropped 8 bases and J dropped 3; count of bases not matched to a gene: 9. The CDR3 consists of 15 residues. CDR3 coding DNA: TGTGCCATCGGACGGGACAGGGGTTCGGACACTGAAGCTTTCTTT. The encoded protein is CAIGRDRGSDTEAFF.

In this sample, this clonotype turned up a few times. This rearrangement joins TRBV30 to TRBJ2-7; TRBD2 aligns across 9 bases. Trimming removed 2 bases from V and 2 bases from J; junction bases left unmatched: 7. Germline V lookup: CDR1 GTSNPN, CDR2 SVGIG (reference sequence). The CDR3 is made up of 15 amino acids. The CDR3 is CAWSPQAGGTYEQYF. The CDR3 DNA sequence: TGTGCCTGGAGTCCCCAGGCGGGAGGGACCTACGAGCAGTACTTC.

On this clonotype itself: It may be a read error: a sequence one base away is much more abundant. This chain uses TRBV7-3 with TRBJ2-5, with 8 bases identical to TRBD1. Germline V CDR1 and CDR2: SGHTA, FQGTGA. The CDR3 contains 14 residues. The ends lost 2 bases at V and 2 bases at J; junction bases unmatched: 1. CDR3 amino acids: CASSLGTGQETQYF. The CDR3 DNA reads as TGTGCCAGCAGCTTAGGGACAGGACAAGAGACCCAGTACTTC. Filled out from reference TRBV7-3 and TRBJ2-5, the complete variable domain reads GAGVSQTPSNKVTEKGKYVELRCDPISGHTALYWYRQSLGQGPEFLIYFQGTGAADDSGLPNDRFFAVRPEGSVSTLKIQRTERGDSAVYLCASSLGTGQETQYFGPGTRLLVL.

As for this clonotype: Relative to the germline gene, one junction end is altered; a read error may explain this. J is TRBJ2-1 and V is TRBV29-1; D unclear. This CDR3 is built from 16 residues. The V gene's germline CDR1 is SQVTM and CDR2 ANQGSEA. The CDR3 spells CSVEVVEESSYTEQFF. The CDR3 DNA follows: TGCAGCGTTGAGGTAGTTGAAGAAAGCTCCTACACTGAGCAGTTCTTC.

The chain employs TRBV28 and TRBJ1-3, with 9 bases identical to TRBD1. V shed 2 bases and J 2 bases; nucleotides not matched to a gene: 1. Germline V gives CDR1 MDHEN, CDR2 SYDVKM. The CDR3 is 15 residues long. The CDR3 protein is CASSLRQGAGNTIYF. CDR3 nucleotides: TGTGCCAGCAGTTTACGACAGGGGGCTGGAAACACCATATATTTT.

This clonotype was counted ten times or more. V and J are TRBV20-1 and TRBJ2-3; weak D call: TRBD2 (6 bases). Germline CDR1 reads DFQATT; CDR2 reads SNEGSKA (reference sequence). V shed 8 bases and J shed 2 bases, with 29 bases lying between them. The CDR3 runs 18 residues. CDR3 coding DNA: TGCAGTTCCACACCATTAGCCTTTAGCGGAGGAAACACAGATACGCAGTATTTT. Protein: CSSTPLAFSGGNTDTQYF.

This clonotype was picked up many times. This sequence joins TRBV15 and TRBJ2-1; 10 nucleotides align to TRBD2. Per the germline V gene, CDR1 is LNHNV and CDR2 is YYDKDF (reference sequence). The V segment lost 6 bases and the J segment 3 bases; nucleotides outside the gene matches: 11. CDR3 length: 17 residues. CDR3 coding DNA: TGTGCCACCAGGGGGGCTAGCGGGAGTACAAACTACAATGAGCAGTTCTTC. It specifies CATRGASGSTNYNEQFF.

This clonotype was counted between two and nine times. The rearrangement links TRBV6-1 to TRBJ2-4, with 11 nucleotides matching TRBD1. Germline V gene data show CDR1 as MNHNS and CDR2 as SASEGT. Trimming removed 2 bases from V and 7 bases from J; junction bases left unmatched: 10. The CDR3 runs 17 residues. The CDR3 DNA sequence: TGTGCCAGCAGTGAAAGGGGACAGGGGGATAGGGGGAACATTCAGTACTTC. Translated: CASSERGQGDRGNIQYF.

The table lists this clonotype with many counts. The rearrangement links TRBV9 to TRBJ2-3; 7 bases line up with TRBD1. The CDR3 extends over 15 amino acids. V shed 6 bases and J 2 bases; nucleotides not matched to a gene: 9. Germline V gene sequence: CDR1 SGDLS, CDR2 YYNGEE. This CDR3 reads CASTRQGIITDTQYF. In nucleotides, the CDR3 is TGTGCCAGCACCCGACAGGGTATAATCACAGATACGCAGTATTTT. Drawing the rest from reference TRBV9 and TRBJ2-3, the complete variable domain is DSGVTQTPKHLITATGQRVTLRCSPRSGDLSVYWYQQSLDQGLQFLIQYYNGEERAKGNILERFSAQQFPDLHSELNLSSLELGDSALYFCASTRQGIITDTQYFGPGTRLTVL.

This chain uses TRBV29-1 with TRBJ2-1, with 8 bases identical to TRBD1. With 4 bases clipped from V and 4 bases from J, the junction kept 6 bases outside the gene matches. CDR3 length: 14 amino acids. Germline CDR1 SQVTM, CDR2 ANQGSEA. The CDR3 DNA is TGCAGCGTTGTGGACAGGGAGGCATACAATGAGCAGTTCTTC. Amino acids: CSVVDREAYNEQFF.

V and J are TRBV10-3 and TRBJ2-3; D may correspond to TRBD1 or TRBD2 (5 bases each). Trimming took 1 base from V and 6 from J, leaving 14 bases between them. The CDR3 covers 15 residues. Per the germline V gene, CDR1 is ENHRY and CDR2 is SYGVKD. In nucleotides, the CDR3 is TGTGCCATCAGTGAGTTAGGGACCAAAGTCGATACGCAGTATTTT. It codes for CAISELGTKVDTQYF.

CDR3 nucleotides: TGTGCCAGCAGCCTCAGACAGGGCCATGAAAAACTGTTTTTT. It yields the protein CASSLRQGHEKLFF. The V call is TRBV27, the J call TRBJ1-4; 7 bases line up with TRBD1. There are 14 residues in the CDR3. CDR1 and CDR2 from the germline V gene are MNHEY and SMNVEV (reference sequence). The V segment lost 6 bases and the J segment 6 bases; nucleotides outside the gene matches: 7. The complete variable domain, with remaining parts taken from reference TRBV27 and TRBJ1-4, reads EAQVTQNPRYLITVTGKKLTVTCSQNMNHEYMSWYRQDPGLGLRQIYYSMNVEVTDKGDVPEGYKVSRKEKRNFPLILESPSPNQTSLYFCASSLRQGHEKLFFGSGTQLSVL.

The chain has TRBV3-1 and TRBJ2-2; 7 bases are shared with TRBD1. CDR1 is LGHDT and CDR2 is YNNKEL in the germline V gene (reference sequence). The V gene end was trimmed by 3 bases and the J gene end by 4 bases; junction bases not matched to a gene: 8. This CDR3 comprises 16 residues. The CDR3 protein is CASSQTLQGFTGELFF. The CDR3 DNA reads as TGTGCCAGCAGCCAGACGTTACAGGGGTTCACCGGGGAGCTGTTTTTT.

This chain joins TRBV25-1 and TRBJ2-3; 12 bases agree with TRBD2. The trim removed 1 base at V and 6 bases at J, leaving 8 bases unmatched. This CDR3 is built from 17 residues. Germline V gene data show CDR1 as MGHDK and CDR2 as SYGVNS. This CDR3 is CASSELTLAGGVDTQYF. CDR3 DNA: TGTGCCAGCAGTGAATTAACACTAGCGGGGGGAGTGGATACGCAGTATTTT.

This clonotype occurred many times. This sequence joins TRBV24-1 and TRBJ2-3; TRBD2 matches 7 bases. CDR1 and CDR2 from the germline V gene are KGHDR and SFDVKD. The CDR3 runs to 15 residues. Trimming took 4 bases from V and 3 from J; bases not matched to a gene: 6. CDR3 nucleotides: TGTGCCACCAGTGACCCAAGGACTAGAACAGATACGCAGTATTTT. It is translated as CATSDPRTRTDTQYF.

The CDR3 here is CASTDGSSYNSPLHF. The CDR3 DNA is TGCGCCAGCACTGACGGAAGCTCCTATAATTCACCCCTCCACTTT. The gene calls are TRBV10-1 and TRBJ1-6, with unresolved D. The germline V gene has CDR1 WNHNN and CDR2 SYGVQD (reference sequence). V gave up 7 bases and J gave up 0 bases, with 10 bases separating them. The CDR3 length is 15 residues.

The chain carries TRBV18 and TRBJ2-1, with D possibly TRBD2 on 6 matching bases. CDR3 length: 14 amino acids. Germline CDR1 is KGHSH and CDR2 is LQKENI. V was shortened by 3 bases and J by 3 bases, with 9 bases between the two germline ends. CDR3 sequence: CASSPAGIYNEQFF. The CDR3 DNA reads as TGTGCCAGCTCACCGGCGGGAATCTACAATGAGCAGTTCTTC.

The chain employs TRBV10-3 and TRBJ2-7; D remains ambiguous. V lost 4 bases to trimming and J lost 2 bases, with 12 bases between them. In germline, CDR1 is ENHRY, CDR2 SYGVKD. There are 14 residues in the CDR3. CDR3 coding DNA: TGTGCCATCAGTGGAGGCAGGATAACCTACGAGCAGTACTTC. It encodes CAISGGRITYEQYF.

The chain is built from TRBV25-1 and TRBJ1-1; 7 nucleotides align to TRBD1. V gave up 6 bases and J gave up 1 base; unmatched junction bases: 8. The CDR3 covers 15 residues. CDR1 is MGHDK and CDR2 is SYGVNS in the germline V gene. CDR3 protein: CASSTSGTANTEAFF. The CDR3 DNA is TGTGCCAGCAGCACGTCCGGGACAGCGAACACTGAAGCTTTCTTT.

Of note for this clonotype: A much larger clonotype is one base distant, so this may be a read error. The chain recombines TRBV19 with TRBJ2-1; D call uncertain. The V and J ends lost 8 bases and 6 bases respectively, with 20 bases between them. CDR1 is LNHDA and CDR2 is SQIVND in the germline V gene (reference sequence). CDR3 length equals 15 residues. The CDR3 DNA is TGTGCCAGTCGTACTTACACCGGTCTTGGCAATGAGCAGTTCTTC. Amino acids: CASRTYTGLGNEQFF.

This clonotype was seen many times. V usage is TRBV29-1 and J usage is TRBJ2-3; 9 bases align to TRBD2. Losses at the gene ends were 4 bases for V and 4 bases for J; bases not matched to a gene: 6. Per the germline V gene, CDR1 is SQVTM and CDR2 is ANQGSEA. This CDR3 is 14 amino acids long. CDR3 sequence: CSVVRAGGPDTQYF. CDR3 DNA: TGCAGCGTTGTACGAGCGGGAGGTCCAGATACGCAGTATTTT.

The chain employs TRBV20-1 and TRBJ2-7; 8 nucleotides match TRBD1. Germline lookup yields CDR1 DFQATT and CDR2 SNEGSKA (reference sequence). The CDR3 length is 17 residues. V lost 1 base and J lost 0; bases outside the gene matches: 11. For the CDR3, the DNA is TGCAGTGCTAGAGGGGCGATCAGGGACAGGAGCTCCTACGAGCAGTACTTC. This sequence encodes CSARGAIRDRSSYEQYF.